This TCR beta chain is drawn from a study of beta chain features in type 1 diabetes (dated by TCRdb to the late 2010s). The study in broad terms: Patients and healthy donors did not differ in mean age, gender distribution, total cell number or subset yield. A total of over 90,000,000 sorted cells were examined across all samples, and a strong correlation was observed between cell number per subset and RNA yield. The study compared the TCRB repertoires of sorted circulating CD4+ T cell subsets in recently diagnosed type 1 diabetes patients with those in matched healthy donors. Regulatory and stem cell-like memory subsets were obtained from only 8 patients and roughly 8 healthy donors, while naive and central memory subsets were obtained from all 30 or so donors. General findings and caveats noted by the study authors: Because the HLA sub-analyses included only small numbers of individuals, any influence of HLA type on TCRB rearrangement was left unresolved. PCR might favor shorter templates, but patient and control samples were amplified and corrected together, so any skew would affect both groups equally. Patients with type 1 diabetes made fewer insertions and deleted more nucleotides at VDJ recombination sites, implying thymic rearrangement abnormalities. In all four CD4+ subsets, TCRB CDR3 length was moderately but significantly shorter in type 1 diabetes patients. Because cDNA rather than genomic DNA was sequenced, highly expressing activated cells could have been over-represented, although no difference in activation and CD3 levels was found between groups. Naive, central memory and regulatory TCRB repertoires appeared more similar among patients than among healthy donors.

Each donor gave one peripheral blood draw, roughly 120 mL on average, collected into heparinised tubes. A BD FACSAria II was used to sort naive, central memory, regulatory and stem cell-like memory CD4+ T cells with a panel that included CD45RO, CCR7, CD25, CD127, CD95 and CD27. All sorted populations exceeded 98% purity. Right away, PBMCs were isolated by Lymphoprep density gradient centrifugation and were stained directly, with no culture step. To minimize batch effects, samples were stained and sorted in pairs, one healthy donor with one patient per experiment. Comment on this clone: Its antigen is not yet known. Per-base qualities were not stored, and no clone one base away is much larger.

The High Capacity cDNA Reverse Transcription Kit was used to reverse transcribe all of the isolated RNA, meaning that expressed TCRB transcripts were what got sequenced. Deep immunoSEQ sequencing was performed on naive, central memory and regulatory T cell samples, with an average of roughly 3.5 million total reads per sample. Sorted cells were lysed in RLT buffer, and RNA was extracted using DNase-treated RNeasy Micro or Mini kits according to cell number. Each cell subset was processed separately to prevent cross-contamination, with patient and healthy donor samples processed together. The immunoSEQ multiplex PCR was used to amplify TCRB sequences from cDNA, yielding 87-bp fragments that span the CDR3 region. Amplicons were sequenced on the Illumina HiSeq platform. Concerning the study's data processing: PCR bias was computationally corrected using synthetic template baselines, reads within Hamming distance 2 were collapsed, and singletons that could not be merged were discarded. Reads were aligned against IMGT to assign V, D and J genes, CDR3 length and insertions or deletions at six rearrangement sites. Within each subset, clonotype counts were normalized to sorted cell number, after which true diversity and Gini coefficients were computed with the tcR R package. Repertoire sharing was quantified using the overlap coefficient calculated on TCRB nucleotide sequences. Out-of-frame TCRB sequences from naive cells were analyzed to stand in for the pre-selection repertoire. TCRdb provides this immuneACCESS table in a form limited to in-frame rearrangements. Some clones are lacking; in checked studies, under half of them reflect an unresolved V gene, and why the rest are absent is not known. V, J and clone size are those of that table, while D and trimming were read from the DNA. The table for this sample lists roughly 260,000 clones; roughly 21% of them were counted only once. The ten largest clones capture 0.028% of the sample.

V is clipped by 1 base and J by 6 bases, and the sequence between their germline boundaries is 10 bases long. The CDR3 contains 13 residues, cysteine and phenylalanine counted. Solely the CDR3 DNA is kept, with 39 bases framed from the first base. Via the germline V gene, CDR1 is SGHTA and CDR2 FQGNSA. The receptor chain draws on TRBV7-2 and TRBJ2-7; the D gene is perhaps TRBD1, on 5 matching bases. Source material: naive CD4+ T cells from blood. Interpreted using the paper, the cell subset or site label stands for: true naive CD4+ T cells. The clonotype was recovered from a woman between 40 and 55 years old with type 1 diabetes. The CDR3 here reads CASSLEWGPEQYF. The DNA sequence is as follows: TGTGCCAGCAGCTTAGAATGGGGCCCCGAGCAGTACTTC.